Listed here is a single TCR beta chain. Its specificity is not known. From germline, CDR1 is LGHNA and CDR2 YSLEER. The CDR3 covers 13 residues. Trimming cost V 4 bases and J 6 bases; bases outside gene matches: 4. This sample is part of a study of T cells in localized non-small cell lung cancer. Study-wide results and caveats: Adjacent lung exhibited a median of about 56 among the 100 most abundant tumor clones. Heterogeneity stays possible, as sequencing covered only one tumor region. Among the tissues sampled, uninvolved adjacent lung had the highest T cell clonality, above tumor.

The table came from immunoSEQ multiplex PCR; TCRdb's copy has only in-frame clones and leaves some out. Among more than 30,000 clones listed, around 73% were seen once. The clonotype originates from a male donor aged 60 or older with stage II squamous cell lung carcinoma. The sequenced sample was peripheral blood, obtained before any cancer treatment. The rearrangement links TRBV4-3 to TRBJ2-7; 9 positions match TRBD1. CDR3 sequence reads: CASSRTGEGEQYF. In DNA form, the CDR3 reads TGCGCCAGCAGCCGGACAGGGGAAGGCGAGCAGTACTTC.